The sample holds a few counts of the clone carrying this T cell receptor beta chain. Its antigen is undetermined. Unique molecular identifiers had been added to the TCR beta cDNA libraries. Each CDR3 protein gets one entry after TCRdb re-called the PCR reads with MiXCR. The sample lists roughly 540,000 distinct CDR3 sequences; under 40% were seen once. Germline V lookup: CDR1 SGHTA, CDR2 FQGNSA. Germline trimming cut 2 bases from V and 2 bases from J; bases unmatched to any gene: 5. The CDR3 totals 16 residues. The sample belongs to a study of post-analysis software for immune sequencing data. Whole-study results and caveats: In patients, a few TRBV segments were more frequent than in controls, with TRBV5-6, TRBV5-1 and TRBV20-1 among them.

The sequencing sample was made of blood. This TCR was recovered from a girl younger than 18 with multiple sclerosis. The chain links TRBV7-2 to TRBJ2-5; 10 nucleotides agree with TRBD2. This CDR3 reads CASSLFPLAGQETQYF. CDR3 nucleotide sequence: TGTGCCAGCAGCTTATTCCCACTAGCGGGGCAAGAGACCCAGTACTTC.